This T cell receptor beta chain is from a study of cytomegalovirus exposure and HLA in healthy donors. Findings and caveats of the study: Cytomegalovirus-associated TCR beta chains were listed, numbering more than 150. The classifier was said to identify cytomegalovirus status with high specificity and sensitivity.

The repertoire was sequenced with immunoSEQ multiplex PCR; TCRdb's copy has only in-frame clones and lacks some. This sample carries fewer than 400,000 clones, around 90% of them seen once, and the ten largest clones take more than 0.95%. Worth noting for this clone: Its antigen remains unknown.

The sequence was collected from a man aged 25 to 40 in good health and CMV-seronegative. Sequenced: PBMCs.

The CDR3 sequence is CASSLKGQQPQHF. The CDR3 DNA reads as TGTGCCAGCAGTTTAAAGGGACAACAGCCCCAGCATTTT. The chain links TRBV27 to TRBJ1-5; tentatively, D is TRBD1 (6 bases). Germline V gene lookup returns CDR1 MNHEY and CDR2 SMNVEV (reference sequence). The ends were cut back, 2 bases at V and 7 bases at J, with 9 bases in the middle. The CDR3 consists of 13 residues.